The 30 T cell receptor beta chains given below trace back to one sample, sequenced in a study of somatic mutations in cytotoxic T cells in rheumatoid arthritis. Using immunoSEQ multiplex PCR, the repertoire was profiled, and TCRdb retains in-frame clones only, with some absent. The data show roughly 20,000 clones, over 70% seen once. Input material: CD8+ T cells sorted from blood. These receptors originate from an older woman in good health.

This clone was seen only a few times. This chain uses TRBV6-4 with TRBJ2-2; 9 bases map to TRBD2. This CDR3 has 15 residues. Germline V gene sequence: CDR1 MRHNA, CDR2 SNTAGT. After removal of 5 bases from V and 4 bases from J, the junction contained 5 bases not matched to a gene. CDR3: CASSTGTSSTGELFF. In DNA form, the CDR3 reads TGTGCCAGCAGTACCGGGACTAGCTCCACCGGGGAGCTGTTTTTT.

This chain uses TRBV7-9 with TRBJ2-3; 7 bases map to TRBD1. Per germline, CDR1 SEHNR and CDR2 FQNEAQ (reference sequence). The CDR3 covers 15 residues. The junction had 6 bases not matched to a gene; V was cut back by 2 bases and J by 4 bases. This CDR3 is CASSLKQGRADTQYF. The DNA for the CDR3 is TGTGCCAGCAGCTTAAAACAGGGGCGTGCAGATACGCAGTATTTT.

The chain uses TRBV28 and TRBJ2-7, with 7 bases aligning to TRBD1. Germline V gene data show CDR1 as MDHEN and CDR2 as SYDVKM. V shed 2 bases and J 3 bases; nucleotides not matched to a gene: 4. The CDR3 contains 14 residues. The chain's CDR3 is CASSLHRGSYEQYF. CDR3 DNA: TGTGCCAGCAGTTTACACAGGGGAAGCTACGAGCAGTACTTC.

V and J are TRBV7-9 and TRBJ1-2, with a possible D match to TRBD1 (5 bases). The CDR3 is 13 residues long. The V and J ends lost 2 bases and 6 bases respectively, with 10 bases between them. Germline V CDR1 and CDR2: SEHNR, FQNEAQ (reference sequence). As DNA, the CDR3 is TGTGCCAGCAGCTTACTCCAGGGCGATGGCTACACCTTC. Translation gives CASSLLQGDGYTF.

The chain employs TRBV6-1 and TRBJ2-7, with TRBD2 identical over 11 bases. Germline lookup yields CDR1 MNHNS and CDR2 SASEGT. This CDR3 region has 15 residues. With 5 bases clipped from V and 4 bases from J, the junction kept 7 bases outside the gene matches. Here the CDR3 reads CASSPLAGGRYEQYF. DNA for the CDR3: TGTGCCAGCAGTCCTCTAGCGGGGGGCCGGTACGAGCAGTACTTC.

Note on this clone: This same CDR3 is encoded by further DNA sequences in the sample. This chain joins TRBV7-8 and TRBJ2-1; D unresolved. Trimming stripped 1 base from V and 6 bases from J, with 4 bases between. Per germline, CDR1 SGHVS and CDR2 FQNEAQ. The CDR3 length is 12 residues. This chain's CDR3 is CASSLEGNEQFF. CDR3 nucleotides: TGTGCCAGCAGCTTAGAGGGCAATGAGCAGTTCTTC.

The chain uses TRBV14 and TRBJ1-4; D remains ambiguous. Trimming pared 2 bases from V and 8 bases from J, leaving 27 bases between. The germline V gene encodes CDR1 SGHDN and CDR2 FVKESK. This CDR3 is built from 19 residues. Here the CDR3 reads CASSQHNIKEQVRSEKLFF. CDR3 nucleotide sequence: TGTGCCAGCAGCCAACATAATATAAAGGAACAAGTACGGTCCGAAAAACTGTTTTTT.

The CDR3 here is CASSHLDRAENTEAFF. DNA for the CDR3: TGCGCCAGCAGCCACCTGGACAGGGCCGAGAACACTGAAGCTTTCTTT. This chain connects TRBV4-1 to TRBJ1-1; 8 bases align to TRBD1. Trimming took 3 bases from V and 1 from J; bases not matched to a gene: 7. The length of the CDR3 is 16 residues. CDR1 and CDR2 (germline): MGHRA, YSYEKL.

The sample holds a few counts of this clone. The V gene is TRBV7-9, the J gene TRBJ1-2; 7 bases agree with TRBD1. The CDR3 spans 15 residues. Germline lookup yields CDR1 SEHNR and CDR2 FQNEAQ (reference sequence). With 5 bases clipped from V and 3 bases from J, the junction kept 9 bases outside the gene matches. CDR3 sequence reads: CASSPPTGTDYGYTF. CDR3 bases: TGTGCCAGCAGCCCACCGACAGGGACAGACTATGGCTACACCTTC.

The rearrangement joins TRBV5-8 to TRBJ1-1; D remains ambiguous. Germline V gene sequence: CDR1 SGHTS, CDR2 YDEGEE. V gave up 1 base and J gave up 3 bases, with 10 bases separating them. This CDR3 is built from 14 residues. CDR3 sequence reads: CASSLRGRDTEAFF. The CDR3 DNA is TGTGCCAGCAGCTTGCGAGGGAGAGACACTGAAGCTTTCTTT.

The V and J genes are TRBV7-9 and TRBJ2-1; D may be TRBD2 (6 bases). With 6 bases removed from V and 9 bases from J, the gap between germline ends came to 12 bases. Germline lookup yields CDR1 SEHNR and CDR2 FQNEAQ (reference sequence). This CDR3 is built from 12 residues. Here the CDR3 DNA reads TGTGCCAGCAGTTCTAGCGCCCCTGAGCAGTTCTTC. Protein product: CASSSSAPEQFF. Full variable domain (outside the CDR3, taken from reference TRBV7-9 and TRBJ2-1): DTGVSQNPRHKITKRGQNVTFRCDPISEHNRLYWYRQTLGQGPEFLTYFQNEAQLEKSRLLSDRFSAERPKGSFSTLEIQRTEQGDSAMYLCASSSSAPEQFFGPGTRLTVL.

The chain has TRBV7-9 and TRBJ2-1; TRBD2 matches 9 bases. Losses at the gene ends were 4 bases for V and 10 bases for J; bases not matched to a gene: 11. This CDR3 region has 15 residues. CDR1 SEHNR and CDR2 FQNEAQ come from the germline V gene (reference sequence). CDR3 DNA sequence: TGTGCCAGCAGCTCCGTCGGGACTAGCCCCTTGGAGCAGTTCTTC. Protein product: CASSSVGTSPLEQFF.

Worth noting for this clone: One end of the junction varies from germline; a read error may be responsible. J is TRBJ1-5 and V is TRBV2; D gene unclear. The CDR3 sequence is 14 residues long. CDR1 SNHLY and CDR2 FYNNEI come from the germline V gene. The CDR3 DNA follows: TGTGCCAGCAGCGAAGGGTATAGCAATCAGCCCCAGCATTTT. Translation: CASSEGYSNQPQHF.

The chain employs TRBV7-2 and TRBJ2-7, with TRBD2 as a possible D gene (5 bases). V shed 3 bases and J shed 2 bases, with 17 bases lying between them. The V gene's germline CDR1 is SGHTA and CDR2 FQGNSA. This CDR3 is 16 amino acids long. CDR3 in amino acids: CASSFLKGGGTYEQYF. In nucleotides, the CDR3 is TGTGCCAGCAGCTTCCTTAAAGGAGGAGGAACCTACGAGCAGTACTTC.

The chain is built from TRBV11-2 and TRBJ2-5, with TRBD2 identical over 13 bases. The J call is in doubt because the DNA end fits TRBJ2-7 better. Looked up from germline, CDR1 is SGHAT and CDR2 is FQNNGV. The CDR3 contains 17 residues. The CDR3 region is CASSSGLAGVTGYEQYF. The CDR3 nucleotides read TGTGCCAGCAGCTCCGGACTAGCGGGGGTTACTGGGTACGAGCAGTACTTC.

The CDR3 DNA reads as TGTGCCAGCAGCCCAGGGGGGTATTACAATGAGCAGTTCTTC. This translates into CASSPGGYYNEQFF. The V and J genes are TRBV6-5 and TRBJ2-1, with a weak D call TRBD1 (7 bases). Germline V gene sequence: CDR1 MNHEY, CDR2 SVGAGI. The V end was cut by 6 bases, the J end by 4 bases, with 13 bases between. The CDR3 length is 14 residues.

The CDR3 bases are TGTGCCAGCAGCTCGCGACAGGCGGGAGACTATGGCTACACCTTC. It encodes CASSSRQAGDYGYTF. The chain carries TRBV7-9 and TRBJ1-2; D is possibly TRBD1 (6 bases). Germline V CDR1 and CDR2: SEHNR, FQNEAQ (reference sequence). The ends were cut back, 4 bases at V and 3 bases at J, with 15 bases in the middle. The CDR3 spans 15 residues.

This clone is deemed large (0.1 to 1%). V is TRBV15 and J is TRBJ2-7, with D possibly matching TRBD2 (6 bases). Germline CDR1 and CDR2: LNHNV and YYDKDF (reference sequence). The CDR3 is made up of 16 amino acids. V lost 0 bases to trimming and J lost 0 bases, with 12 bases between them. The CDR3 sequence: CATSRERDSGSYEQYF. CDR3 bases: TGTGCCACCAGCAGAGAGAGGGACTCCGGCTCCTACGAGCAGTACTTC.

The chain couples TRBV10-1 to TRBJ2-7; 8 bases fit TRBD1. Germline-derived CDR1 and CDR2 are WNHNN and SYGVQD (reference sequence). With V trimmed by 6 bases and J by 3 bases, 4 bases remained unmatched. The CDR3 totals 13 residues. CDR3 loop: CASSPGTGYEQYF. The CDR3 coding sequence is TGCGCCAGCAGCCCCGGGACAGGCTACGAGCAGTACTTC.

The chain has TRBV7-9 and TRBJ2-1, with 11 nucleotides matching TRBD1. CDR1 and CDR2 (germline): SEHNR, FQNEAQ (reference sequence). The CDR3 contains 16 residues. Trimming removed 5 bases from V and 7 bases from J; junction bases left unmatched: 10. CDR3 residues: CASSPQRTGGLNEQFF. CDR3 nucleotide sequence: TGTGCCAGCAGCCCCCAGCGGACAGGGGGCCTAAATGAGCAGTTCTTC.

The chain is built from TRBV4-1 and TRBJ2-3; 7 bases fit TRBD2. With 1 base clipped from V and 2 bases from J, the junction kept 3 bases outside the gene matches. Germline V CDR1 and CDR2: MGHRA, YSYEKL. This CDR3 is 15 amino acids long. The CDR3 DNA follows: TGCGCCAGCAGCCAAGTGGGACTAACCACAGATACGCAGTATTTT. As protein: CASSQVGLTTDTQYF.

In this sample, this clone turned up once. DNA for the CDR3: TGTGCCAGCGGGCGAGGGGGCCTGAGCTCCTACGAGCAGTACTTC. Encoded protein: CASGRGGLSSYEQYF. The chain carries TRBV6-5 and TRBJ2-7; 7 bases line up with TRBD1. This CDR3 has 15 residues. Germline lookup yields CDR1 MNHEY and CDR2 SVGAGI. V dropped 8 bases and J dropped 0; count of bases not matched to a gene: 10.

The V and J genes are TRBV25-1 and TRBJ1-1; TRBD1 matches at 8 bases. V gave up 8 bases and J gave up 0 bases; unmatched junction bases: 14. The CDR3 sequence is 17 residues long. CDR1 is MGHDK, CDR2 SYGVNS, per germline. CDR3 DNA: TGTGCCAGCCAACTAGGGACAGGAGGGACGATGAACACTGAAGCTTTCTTT. It specifies CASQLGTGGTMNTEAFF.

CDR3: CASSPPWSRAPPYEQYF. In nucleotides, the CDR3 is TGTGCCAGCTCACCACCATGGTCCAGGGCCCCCCCCTACGAGCAGTACTTC. The chain recombines TRBV18 with TRBJ2-7; a weak D match, TRBD1 (5 bases). The ends were cut back, 0 bases at V and 2 bases at J, with 17 bases in the middle. The CDR3 has 17 residues. CDR1 is KGHSH and CDR2 is LQKENI in the germline V gene.

This clone was observed a single time. The chain links TRBV5-4 to TRBJ2-7, with a possible D match to TRBD1 (6 bases). The CDR3 is 14 residues long. V was pared by 0 bases and J by 1 base, with 8 bases between. The germline V gene encodes CDR1 SGHNT and CDR2 YYREEE (reference sequence). The CDR3 nucleotides read TGTGCCAGCAGCTTGGAAGGGGGATCCTACGAGCAGTACTTC. Protein sequence: CASSLEGGSYEQYF.

This rearrangement joins TRBV7-8 to TRBJ2-7; D gene uncertain. The CDR3 is 12 residues long. Germline assignment: CDR1 SGHVS and CDR2 FQNEAQ. The germline V and J ends were trimmed by 5 bases and 5 bases, with 10 bases remaining between them. CDR3 protein: CASSPRGNEQYF. The CDR3 DNA follows: TGTGCCAGCAGCCCCCGCGGTAACGAGCAGTACTTC.

V and J are TRBV6-6 and TRBJ1-1; TRBD1 matches 7 bases. This CDR3 contains 14 residues. CDR1 and CDR2 from the germline V gene are MNHNY and SVGAGI (reference sequence). J lost 4 bases, V lost 8 bases, and 10 bases had no gene match. CDR3 amino acids: CASFFTNRGTEAFF. CDR3 sequence (DNA): TGTGCCAGCTTCTTCACGAACAGGGGCACTGAAGCTTTCTTT.

The V gene is TRBV6-5, the J gene TRBJ2-1; 7 positions match TRBD2. Germline-derived CDR1 and CDR2 are MNHEY and SVGAGI. This CDR3 region has 14 residues. The ends lost 2 bases at V and 9 bases at J; junction bases unmatched: 7. DNA of the CDR3: TGTGCCAGCAGTTACCTCGCGGGAGATAGTGAGCAGTTCTTC. This gives the protein CASSYLAGDSEQFF.

This chain connects TRBV27 to TRBJ1-2, with D unresolved. Trimming left V 7 bases short and J 4 bases short, with 10 bases between. Germline V lookup: CDR1 MNHEY, CDR2 SMNVEV (reference sequence). CDR3 length: 12 residues. CDR3 amino acids: CASTLPIYGYTF. In nucleotides, the CDR3 is TGTGCCAGCACCCTACCGATCTATGGCTACACCTTC.

The rearrangement uses TRBV6-5 and TRBJ2-7; 11 bases line up with TRBD1. The V segment lost 6 bases and the J segment 3 bases; nucleotides outside the gene matches: 4. The CDR3 covers 14 residues. Germline CDR1 and CDR2: MNHEY and SVGAGI. The DNA of the CDR3 is TGTGCCAGCAGACTGGGGACAGGGGGCTACGAGCAGTACTTC. Protein sequence: CASRLGTGGYEQYF.